The present entry profiles one T cell receptor beta chain with its context. Its antigen is not known. The record originates from a study of T cell responses to AZD1222 COVID-19 vaccine. The study, taken as a whole, reports: Spike-wide coverage was observed for vaccine-associated CD4 TCRs, with dominant responses at 160-218 and 743-854. Baseline testing showed seropositivity in only six AZD1222 recipients.

Sequenced by immunoSEQ multiplex PCR; TCRdb stores in-frame clones only, minus some. The repertoire holds around 99,000 clones, more than 70% seen once, with around 6.7% in the top ten. This TCR derives from an adult in good health. Sequences were derived from peripheral blood, sampled on day 0 of AZD1222 vaccination.

This CDR3 reads CASIPESSYNEQFF. CDR3 coding DNA: TGTGCCAGCATCCCAGAGAGCTCCTACAATGAGCAGTTCTTC. The gene calls are TRBV2 and TRBJ2-1; D call uncertain. The CDR3 runs to 14 residues. From germline, CDR1 is SNHLY and CDR2 FYNNEI. Deletions cut 7 bases from V and 0 bases from J, with 10 bases between.